The next 9 T cell receptor beta chains were all read from a single sample in a study of shared clonotypes between healthy human individuals. Profiling relied on immunoSEQ multiplex PCR, and the TCRdb table lists in-frame clones only, not all of them. The sample includes roughly 2.5 million clones, around nine tenths of them seen just once. Sequencing was performed on naive CD4+ T cells sorted from blood. As to subset: CD45RA+ positively selected. All receptors derive from a man aged 18 to 35 in good health.

This chain uses TRBV6-1 with TRBJ1-6; 8 nucleotides agree with TRBD1. V lost 3 bases to trimming and J lost 7 bases; unmatched junction nucleotides: 8. Germline V gene sequence: CDR1 MNHNS, CDR2 SASEGT. This CDR3 has 16 residues. The CDR3 protein is CASSDGWRDRNSPLHF. The CDR3 bases are TGTGCCAGCAGTGATGGGTGGAGGGACAGGAATTCACCCCTCCACTTT.

V is TRBV9 and J is TRBJ2-5; TRBD1 is a possible D gene (6 bases). CDR1 is SGDLS and CDR2 is YYNGEE in the germline V gene. The CDR3 is made up of 15 amino acids. V lost 1 base and J 1 base, leaving 11 bases between the germline ends. This chain's CDR3 is CASSVTQGGQETQYF. The CDR3 DNA sequence: TGTGCCAGCAGCGTAACTCAAGGGGGCCAAGAGACCCAGTACTTC.

The rearrangement links TRBV27 to TRBJ1-1, with D unclear. The CDR3 spans 14 residues. Trimming took off 6 bases at V and 0 bases at J, with 11 bases between the two ends. Germline values: CDR1 MNHEY, CDR2 SMNVEV (reference sequence). CDR3 nucleotides: TGTGCCAGCAGCGGGTTGCCTATGAACACTGAAGCTTTCTTT. This gives the protein CASSGLPMNTEAFF.

This chain connects TRBV7-2 to TRBJ2-7; 7 bases match TRBD1. CDR1 and CDR2 (germline): SGHTA, FQGNSA. The CDR3 is 14 amino acids. V trimming: 5 bases; J trimming: 1 base; junction bases outside the gene matches: 5. The DNA for the CDR3 is TGTGCCAGCAGCCCACAGACAGGGTCCTACGAGCAGTACTTC. This translates into CASSPQTGSYEQYF.

The rearrangement links TRBV19 to TRBJ2-3; D might be TRBD1 (6 bases). V gave up 3 bases and J gave up 6 bases, with 16 bases separating them. The germline gives CDR1 LNHDA, CDR2 SQIVND (reference sequence). The CDR3 has 15 residues. The CDR3, as DNA: TGTGCCAGTAGTATTGGGGACACCCCGGGGGATACGCAGTATTTT. The encoded protein is CASSIGDTPGDTQYF.

This chain joins TRBV10-2 and TRBJ2-7, with D perhaps matching TRBD1 (6 bases). The germline V gene encodes CDR1 WSHSY and CDR2 SAAADI. V lost 11 bases and J lost 0, with 14 bases in between. This CDR3 is built from 13 residues. The CDR3 DNA is TGCGCCTACCGAGGGGGAAGCTCCTACGAGCAGTACTTC. Amino acids: CAYRGGSSYEQYF.

The CDR3 protein is CASRQNLGTDTQYF. The CDR3 coding sequence is TGTGCCAGCAGGCAAAATCTTGGCACAGATACGCAGTATTTT. The V call is TRBV6-6, the J call TRBJ2-3; D is ambiguous. The CDR3 runs 14 residues. Trimming pared 6 bases from V and 1 base from J, leaving 11 bases between. CDR1 and CDR2 (germline): MNHNY, SVGAGI (reference sequence).

This clone was detected once. The sample contains more than one DNA sequence encoding this CDR3. V usage is TRBV29-1 and J usage is TRBJ1-2; 9 bases are shared with TRBD1. The junction had 2 bases not matched to a gene; V was cut back by 7 bases and J by 5 bases. There are 11 residues in the CDR3. CDR1 SQVTM and CDR2 ANQGSEA come from the germline V gene. CDR3 in DNA: TGCAGCGGGGGACAGGGATATGGCTACACCTTC. Translating gives CSGGQGYGYTF.

The CDR3 spells CASSVGGTASNSPLHF. In nucleotides, the CDR3 is TGTGCCAGCAGCGTAGGAGGAACAGCCTCTAATTCACCCCTCCACTTT. This rearrangement joins TRBV9 to TRBJ1-6; D is ambiguous. Per germline, CDR1 SGDLS and CDR2 YYNGEE. V was trimmed by 0 bases and J by 6 bases, leaving 13 bases between them. The CDR3 length is 16 residues. Filled out from reference TRBV9 and TRBJ1-6, the complete variable domain reads DSGVTQTPKHLITATGQRVTLRCSPRSGDLSVYWYQQSLDQGLQFLIQYYNGEERAKGNILERFSAQQFPDLHSELNLSSLELGDSALYFCASSVGGTASNSPLHFGNGTRLTVT.